Sequencing of this T cell receptor beta chain was carried out in a study of T cells in narcolepsy. As for the study in general: Patients with NT1 or NT2 and healthy control donors were enrolled.

Of note for this clone: The antigen is undetermined.

Using immunoSEQ multiplex PCR, the repertoire was profiled, and TCRdb retains in-frame clones only, with some absent. The sample comprises fewer than 40,000 clones, 87% of which are singletons, and around 0.9% rests with the top ten. General study findings and limits: Autoreactive clonotypes reportedly recurred in blood of same and different patients, not controls. Comparing one patient's CSF and blood CD4+ clonotypes highlighted HCRT- and TRIB2-specific autoreactive clonotypes. Autoreactive clone sequences were missing from some blood memory CD4+ repertoires.

The sequencing input was CD45RA- memory CD4+ T cells from PBMCs. This TCR was recovered from a human donor with narcolepsy.

Here the CDR3 DNA reads TGTGCCAGCACCTGCCCCTCCCGCAGCGCGAGAAGGCTCCTGGTTGGCTACACCTTC. This gives the protein CASTCPSRSARRLLVGYTF. The gene calls are TRBV5-4 and TRBJ1-2; D unclear. The CDR3 covers 19 residues. Germline CDR1 is SGHNT and CDR2 is YYREEE (reference sequence). V lost 6 bases and J 7 bases, leaving 34 bases between the germline ends.